The sequence of this TCR beta chain was determined in a study of blood T cell repertoires in COVID-19. Looking at the study overall: COVID-19 samples from acute and convalescent phases originated in the United States, Italy and Spain. PBMCs, B-cell-depleted T cells, or T cells were the source of the cDNA or gDNA that made up the material.

The CDR3 totals 15 residues. In germline, CDR1 is GTSNPN, CDR2 SVGIG (reference sequence). J was trimmed by 7 bases and V by 5 bases; bases with no gene match: 10. Original processing notes: Estimation of nucleated cell counts relied on the amplification of reference gene primers. Profiling relied on immunoSEQ multiplex PCR, and the TCRdb table lists in-frame clones only, not all of them. V, J and clone size reflect that table, while D and trimming were determined from the DNA. Altogether over 40,000 clones are present, just under 85% being singletons, with the ten largest covering 11% to 15%. Sequenced input: peripheral blood. The rearrangement uses TRBV30 and TRBJ1-6, with 8 nucleotides matching TRBD1. The source of this sequence is a human donor in a cohort sampled during active COVID-19. CDR3 loop: CAWEAGQGENSPLHF. DNA for the CDR3: TGTGCCTGGGAAGCCGGACAGGGCGAGAATTCACCCCTCCACTTT.